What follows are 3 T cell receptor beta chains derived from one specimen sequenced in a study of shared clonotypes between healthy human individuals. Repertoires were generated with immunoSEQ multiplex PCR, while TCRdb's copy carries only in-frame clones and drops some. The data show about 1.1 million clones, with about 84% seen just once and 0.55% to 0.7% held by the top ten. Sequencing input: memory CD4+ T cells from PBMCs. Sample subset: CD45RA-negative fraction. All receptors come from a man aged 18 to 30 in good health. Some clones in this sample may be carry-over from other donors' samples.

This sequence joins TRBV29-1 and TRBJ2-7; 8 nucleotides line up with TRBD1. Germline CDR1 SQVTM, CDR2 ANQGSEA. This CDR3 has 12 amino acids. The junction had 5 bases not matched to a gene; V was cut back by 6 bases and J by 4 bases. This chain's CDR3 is CSVGQGVYEQYF. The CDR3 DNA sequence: TGCAGCGTCGGACAGGGTGTGTACGAGCAGTACTTC.

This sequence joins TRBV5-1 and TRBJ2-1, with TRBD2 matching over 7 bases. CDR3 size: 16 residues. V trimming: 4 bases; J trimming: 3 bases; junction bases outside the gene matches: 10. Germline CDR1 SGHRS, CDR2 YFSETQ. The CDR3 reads CASSPRGGRGYNEQFF. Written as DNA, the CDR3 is TGCGCCAGCAGCCCAAGAGGAGGGAGGGGCTACAATGAGCAGTTCTTC.

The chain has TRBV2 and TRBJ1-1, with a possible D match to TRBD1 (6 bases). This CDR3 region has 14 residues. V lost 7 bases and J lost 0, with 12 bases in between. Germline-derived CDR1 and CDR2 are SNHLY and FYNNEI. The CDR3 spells CASTRQELNTEAFF. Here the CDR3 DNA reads TGTGCCAGCACGAGACAGGAGCTGAACACTGAAGCTTTCTTT. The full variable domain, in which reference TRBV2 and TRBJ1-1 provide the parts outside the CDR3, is EPEVTQTPSHQVTQMGQEVILRCVPISNHLYFYWYRQILGQKVEFLVSFYNNEISEKSEIFDDQFSVERPDGSNFTLKIRSTKLEDSAMYFCASTRQELNTEAFFGQGTRLTVV.